The TCR beta chain under discussion was sequenced for a study of T cells in Graves' hyperthyroidism and ophthalmopathy. Study-wide results and limits: Ophthalmopathy prediction by the model preceded onset by a median roughly 6 months. In simple terms, a model built on 13 V-J features told ophthalmopathy apart from stable hyperthyroidism. Within blood appeared most thyroid clonotypes that had expanded above 0.001.

V shed 2 bases and J shed 2 bases, with 8 bases lying between them. Germline CDR1 is SGHNT and CDR2 is YYREEE (reference sequence). The CDR3 runs 13 residues. Graves' hyperthyroidism qualified as stable when ophthalmopathy did not progress within 18 months. Regions amplified from RNA transcripts were the TCR beta CDR3 regions. With the HTBI primer set, the TCR CDR3 went through a first round of RT-PCR. Using its own MiXCR run on the multiplex PCR reads, TCRdb lists one record per CDR3 protein. The profile shows under 350,000 distinct CDR3 sequences, 21% of them singletons. This clonotype was counted only a few times. Antigen specificity is unknown.

This receptor was obtained from a woman in her forties or fifties with Graves' hyperthyroidism. Sequenced material: blood. This chain links TRBV5-4 with TRBJ2-7; weak D call: TRBD2 (5 bases). CDR3 in amino acids: CASSFRGTYEQYF. Written as DNA, the CDR3 is TGTGCCAGCAGCTTTCGAGGGACCTACGAGCAGTACTTC.